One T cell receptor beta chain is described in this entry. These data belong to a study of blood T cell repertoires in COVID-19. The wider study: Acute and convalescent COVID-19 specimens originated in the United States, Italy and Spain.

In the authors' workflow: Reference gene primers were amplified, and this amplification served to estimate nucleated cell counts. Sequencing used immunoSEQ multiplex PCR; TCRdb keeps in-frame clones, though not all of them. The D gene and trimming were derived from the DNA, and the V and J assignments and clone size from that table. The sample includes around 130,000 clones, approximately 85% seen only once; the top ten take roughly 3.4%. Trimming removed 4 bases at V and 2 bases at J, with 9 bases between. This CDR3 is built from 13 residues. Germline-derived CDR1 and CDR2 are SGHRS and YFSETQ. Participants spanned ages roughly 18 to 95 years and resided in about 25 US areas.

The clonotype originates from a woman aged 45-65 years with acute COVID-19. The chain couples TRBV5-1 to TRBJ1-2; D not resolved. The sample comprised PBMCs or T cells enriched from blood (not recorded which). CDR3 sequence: CASSPDTNYGYTF. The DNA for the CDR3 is TGCGCCAGCAGCCCCGACACCAACTATGGCTACACCTTC.